This TCR beta chain was obtained from a study of blood T cell repertoires in COVID-19. The V gene's germline CDR1 is GTSNPN and CDR2 SVGIG (reference sequence). V lost 0 bases and J lost 8, with 11 bases in between. This CDR3 is 13 amino acids long. TCRdb keeps only in-frame clones here, not all; method: immunoSEQ multiplex PCR. The data hold around 160,000 clones, with more than 70% observed a single time. The material sequenced was peripheral blood. V is TRBV30 and J is TRBJ2-1; tentative D call: TRBD1 (6 bases). This sequence was found in a human donor in a cohort sampled during active COVID-19. The CDR3 coding sequence is TGTGCCTGGAGTGTGCAGGGGACCGATGAGCAGTTCTTC. Its translation is CAWSVQGTDEQFF.